Listed below are T cell receptor beta chains from one sample, sequenced in a study of blood T cell repertoires in COVID-19. The table came from immunoSEQ multiplex PCR; TCRdb's copy has only in-frame clones and leaves some out. The sample has more than 250,000 clones; more than 70% are singletons. Sequenced sample: peripheral blood. These receptors came from a woman aged 25 to 39 with COVID-19, enrolled during active disease. The CDR3 runs from the conserved cysteine through the conserved F or W. Each record gives: clone size, CDR3 length, D gene, V gene, J gene, CDR3 DNA, CDR3 protein. A D gene is named only where the DNA matches it firmly. Clone sizes are given selectively: once, few, many, or a class where the clone is expanded.

.	15	.	TRBV11-2	TRBJ1-2	TGTGCCAGCAGATCCCTCCGGGGTCTTGGCTATGGCTACACCTTC	CASRSLRGLGYGYTF
.	11	.	TRBV2	TRBJ1-2	TGTGCCCGCTCCGGCGGCTATGGCTACACCTTC	CARSGGYGYTF
.	15	.	TRBV9	TRBJ1-6	TGTGCCAGCAGCGAAAACGGACAGCTTAATTCACCCCTCCACTTT	CASSENGQLNSPLHF
.	15	TRBD1	TRBV7-2	TRBJ1-1	TGTGCCAGCAGCTTAGGCCCGGGACAGCCTTTTGAAGCTTTCTTT	CASSLGPGQPFEAFF
.	14	TRBD2	TRBV3-1/TRBV3-2	TRBJ2-7	TGTGCCAGCGGCCGGGCGGGGGGAGCGGACGAGCAGTACTTC	CASGRAGGADEQYF
.	16	TRBD1	TRBV6-1	TRBJ1-4	TGTGCCAGCAGTGGGACAGGCTTTGCAACTAATGAAAAACTGTTTTTT	CASSGTGFATNEKLFF
.	13	.	TRBV12-3/TRBV12-4	TRBJ1-6	TGTGCCAGCAGTCCCCTCAGGGATTCACCCCTCCACTTT	CASSPLRDSPLHF
.	16	TRBD1	TRBV9	TRBJ1-1	TGTGCCAGCAGCGTAGTCAAGGGGGCCTGGGGCACTGAAGCTTTCTTT	CASSVVKGAWGTEAFF
.	12	.	TRBV5-1	TRBJ2-7	TGCGCCAGCAGCTCCTCCCAGATGGAGCAGTACTTC	CASSSSQMEQYF
.	16	TRBD1	TRBV14	TRBJ1-3	TGTGCCAGCAGCCCCGGACGGGACAGCTCTGGAAACACCATATATTTT	CASSPGRDSSGNTIYF
.	13	.	TRBV6-5	TRBJ1-1	TGTGCCAGCAGTTACTTTGGAGAGACTGAAGCTTTCTTT	CASSYFGETEAFF
few	14	TRBD2	TRBV2	TRBJ2-1	TGTGCCAGCAGCCGGGACTACGGCCTTCTCGAGCAGTTCTTC	CASSRDYGLLEQFF
.	17	.	TRBV6-1	TRBJ1-1	TGTGCCAGCAGTGCCTCTCTAGCGGGGGGGAGGAGCACTGAAGCTTTCTTT	CASSASLAGGRSTEAFF
.	13	.	TRBV18	TRBJ1-2	TGTGCCAGCTCCCCGACAGCTTACTATGGCTACACCTTC	CASSPTAYYGYTF
few	13	.	TRBV10-3	TRBJ2-5	TGTGCCATCAGATTCCCAGGGGAAGAGACCCAGTACTTC	CAIRFPGEETQYF
.	15	.	TRBV7-9	TRBJ1-1	TGTGCCAGCAGCTTAGATCAAAGGGGTTTCTATGAAGCTTTCTTT	CASSLDQRGFYEAFF
.	14	TRBD1	TRBV29-1	TRBJ1-4	TGCAGCGTTGAAGTTACAGGGGCCCATGAAAAACTGTTTTTT	CSVEVTGAHEKLFF
.	14	TRBD2	TRBV2	TRBJ2-3	TGTGCCAGCAGTGGACTAGCGGGGGCAGATACGCAGTATTTT	CASSGLAGADTQYF
.	17	TRBD1	TRBV28	TRBJ1-1	TGTGCCAGCAAGAAGGACAGGGGGCGTATTCCGAACACTGAAGCTTTCTTT	CASKKDRGRIPNTEAFF
.	18	TRBD2	TRBV7-8	TRBJ2-1	TGTGCCAGCAGCTTAGCCCGACTAGCGAGGATCTCCTACAATGAGCAGTTCTTC	CASSLARLARISYNEQFF
.	14	TRBD1	TRBV9	TRBJ1-2	TGTGCCAGCAGCCCGGACAGGGGGCTTGATGGCTACACCTTC	CASSPDRGLDGYTF